This TCR beta chain comes out of a study of T-cell reconstitution after alpha-beta-depleted transplantation in children. Study-wide results and limits: The authors attributed T-cell counts and diversity one year after transplant mostly to newly produced T cells.

Germline V lookup: CDR1 DFQATT, CDR2 SNEGSKA (reference sequence). The CDR3 has 14 residues. The ends were cut back, 1 base at V and 2 bases at J, with 11 bases in the middle. Points on this clonotype: Its antigen is not known.

Preparation of the TCRbeta library was carried out with unique molecular identifiers. TCRdb reanalysed the PCR reads using MiXCR and keeps one entry per CDR3 protein. The sample lists hundreds of thousands of distinct CDR3 sequences; 9.5% to 13% were seen once. The chain has TRBV20-1 and TRBJ2-5, with D hard to call. This receptor was obtained from a child younger than two with acute myeloid leukemia, due to receive a stem cell transplant. The material sequenced was PBMCs, taken before TCRalphabeta/CD19-depleted stem cell transplant. CDR3 amino acids: CSARGGGFQETQYF. The CDR3 DNA sequence: TGCAGTGCTAGAGGGGGTGGGTTTCAAGAGACCCAGTACTTC.